The 16 T cell receptor beta chains in this list originate from one sample, sequenced in a study of control samples from healthy donors and cancer patients. Repertoires were generated with immunoSEQ multiplex PCR, while TCRdb's copy carries only in-frame clones and drops some. The data contain 120,000 or so clones, more than 80% of them singletons. Sequencing was performed on blood. The origin of the receptors is a middle-aged man in good health.

This chain links TRBV9 with TRBJ1-2; D gene uncertain. The CDR3 is made up of 17 amino acids. V was trimmed by 0 bases and J by 1 base, leaving 16 bases between them. Germline V gene sequence: CDR1 SGDLS, CDR2 YYNGEE. CDR3 nucleotide sequence: TGTGCCAGCAGCGTAGGGGGTTCCGAAATTTTTAACTATGGCTACACCTTC. This sequence encodes CASSVGGSEIFNYGYTF.

V and J are TRBV7-2 and TRBJ1-2, with D possibly TRBD1 on 5 matching bases. Trimming pared 5 bases from V and 3 bases from J, leaving 10 bases between. The CDR3 spans 13 residues. Germline V gene data show CDR1 as SGHTA and CDR2 as FQGNSA. The CDR3 is CASSPSTDYGYTF. Written as DNA, the CDR3 is TGTGCCAGCAGCCCTTCGACAGACTATGGCTACACCTTC.

The chain is built from TRBV27 and TRBJ1-3; maybe TRBD1 (5 bases). Germline CDR1 and CDR2: MNHEY and SMNVEV (reference sequence). The CDR3 loop spans 16 amino acids. V was trimmed by 5 bases and J by 0 bases, leaving 14 bases between them. CDR3 nucleotides: TGTGCCAGCAGTACCGCAGCTAGGGGCTCTGGAAACACCATATATTTT. It specifies CASSTAARGSGNTIYF.

V and J are TRBV5-6 and TRBJ2-5; possibly TRBD2 for D (6 bases). V shed 0 bases and J shed 3 bases, with 6 bases lying between them. The germline gives CDR1 SGHDT, CDR2 YYEEEE. The CDR3 is made up of 13 amino acids. CDR3 protein: CASSLGGEETQYF. CDR3 sequence (DNA): TGTGCCAGCAGCTTGGGCGGGGAAGAGACCCAGTACTTC.

The rearrangement uses TRBV7-8 and TRBJ1-4, with a weak D call TRBD1 (6 bases). V lost 2 bases to trimming and J lost 8 bases, with 15 bases between them. There are 15 residues in the CDR3. Germline CDR1 is SGHVS and CDR2 is FQNEAQ. CDR3 DNA sequence: TGTGCCAGCAGCTTACTGGGGGCATGGGGGGAAAAACTGTTTTTT. Translating it yields CASSLLGAWGEKLFF. Looking up the rest from reference TRBV7-8 and TRBJ1-4 gives the full variable domain: GAGVSQSPRYKVAKRGQDVALRCDPISGHVSLFWYQQALGQGPEFLTYFQNEAQLDKSGLPSDRFFAERPEGSVSTLKIQRTQQEDSAVYLCASSLLGAWGEKLFFGSGTQLSVL.

The chain has TRBV6-2 or TRBV6-3 and TRBJ2-5, with TRBD2 identical over 12 bases. The CDR3 totals 17 residues. Germline CDR1 reads MNHEY; CDR2 reads SVGEGT. V gave up 5 bases and J gave up 2 bases; unmatched junction bases: 9. CDR3 sequence reads: CASSTGLTSGGQETQYF. The CDR3 DNA is TGTGCCAGCAGTACCGGACTGACTAGCGGGGGTCAAGAGACCCAGTACTTC.

The genes are TRBV7-9 and TRBJ1-2; TRBD1 matches 8 bases. This CDR3 spans 16 amino acids. The germline V gene encodes CDR1 SEHNR and CDR2 FQNEAQ (reference sequence). V gave up 2 bases and J gave up 4 bases; unmatched junction bases: 9. The CDR3 sequence: CASSLWDRTYPYGYTF. As DNA, the CDR3 is TGTGCCAGCAGCTTATGGGACAGGACCTACCCCTATGGCTACACCTTC.

The chain couples TRBV4-2 to TRBJ1-2; D unclear. Trimming removed 1 base at V and 3 bases at J, with 9 bases between. Germline V gene lookup returns CDR1 LGHNA and CDR2 YNFKEQ. The CDR3 sequence is 14 residues long. CDR3 coding DNA: TGTGCCAGCAGCCAAGGTCCTGGATACTATGGCTACACCTTC. Its protein is CASSQGPGYYGYTF.

Only a few counts were recorded for this clone. V is TRBV2 and J is TRBJ1-1; unclear D gene. The CDR3 loop spans 13 amino acids. The ends were cut back, 6 bases at V and 0 bases at J, with 8 bases in the middle. Germline loops: CDR1 SNHLY, CDR2 FYNNEI. CDR3 amino acids: CASRTYMNTEAFF. The CDR3, as DNA: TGTGCCAGCAGGACGTACATGAACACTGAAGCTTTCTTT.

The V gene is TRBV3-1 (or the pseudogene TRBV3-2), the J gene TRBJ1-1; D is unresolved. Trimming removed 1 base at V and 4 bases at J, with 7 bases between. The germline gives CDR1 LGHDT, CDR2 YNNKEL (reference sequence). CDR3 length: 13 residues. The CDR3 DNA reads TGTGCCAGCAGCCAAGCCCGGGGCACTGAAGCTTTCTTT. It codes for CASSQARGTEAFF.

The chain joins TRBV5-5 to TRBJ1-1; maybe TRBD1 (6 bases). The CDR3 extends over 14 amino acids. V lost 2 bases and J lost 5, with 13 bases in between. The V gene's germline CDR1 is SGHKS and CDR2 YYEKEE (reference sequence). The CDR3 spells CASSFNRVGTEAFF. Written as DNA, the CDR3 is TGTGCCAGCAGCTTTAACAGGGTGGGGACTGAAGCTTTCTTT.

The gene calls are TRBV3-1 (or the pseudogene TRBV3-2) and TRBJ1-1; no firm D call. V was trimmed by 3 bases and J by 0 bases, leaving 11 bases between them. CDR3 length: 15 amino acids. From germline, CDR1 is LGHDT and CDR2 YNNKEL (reference sequence). CDR3 region: CASSQRGSLNTEAFF. The CDR3 bases are TGTGCCAGCAGCCAGCGGGGTAGTTTGAACACTGAAGCTTTCTTT.

The V and J genes are TRBV10-3 and TRBJ2-7, with D possibly TRBD1 on 5 matching bases. The V end was cut by 4 bases, the J end by 5 bases, with 12 bases between. The CDR3 contains 13 residues. Germline loops: CDR1 ENHRY, CDR2 SYGVKD. The CDR3, as DNA: TGTGCCATCAGTGGAGGAATCAGGGACGAGCAGTACTTC. Protein sequence: CAISGGIRDEQYF.

This clone was found once. The genes are TRBV6-5 and TRBJ1-3; 7 bases agree with TRBD1. The V and J ends lost 0 bases and 2 bases, in that order; junction bases with no gene match: 1. Looked up from germline, CDR1 is MNHEY and CDR2 is SVGAGI. The CDR3 runs 15 residues. The CDR3 DNA reads as TGTGCCAGCAGTTACTCGAGGGGGCCTGGAAACACCATATATTTT. Translation: CASSYSRGPGNTIYF.

This chain connects TRBV28 to TRBJ2-6; 8 nucleotides line up with TRBD1. Per the germline V gene, CDR1 is MDHEN and CDR2 is SYDVKM. Germline trimming cut 5 bases from V and 0 bases from J; bases unmatched to any gene: 6. The CDR3 totals 17 residues. The CDR3 spells CASSKGQATSGANVLTF. As DNA, the CDR3 is TGTGCCAGCAGTAAGGGACAGGCTACCTCTGGGGCCAACGTCCTGACTTTC.

This chain uses TRBV5-1 with TRBJ1-1; 7 positions agree with TRBD1. CDR3 length: 13 residues. Germline V gene lookup returns CDR1 SGHRS and CDR2 YFSETQ. J lost 3 bases, V lost 8 bases, and 7 bases had no gene match. The CDR3 reads CASQTGLDTEAFF. CDR3 nucleotides: TGCGCCAGTCAGACAGGGTTGGACACTGAAGCTTTCTTT.